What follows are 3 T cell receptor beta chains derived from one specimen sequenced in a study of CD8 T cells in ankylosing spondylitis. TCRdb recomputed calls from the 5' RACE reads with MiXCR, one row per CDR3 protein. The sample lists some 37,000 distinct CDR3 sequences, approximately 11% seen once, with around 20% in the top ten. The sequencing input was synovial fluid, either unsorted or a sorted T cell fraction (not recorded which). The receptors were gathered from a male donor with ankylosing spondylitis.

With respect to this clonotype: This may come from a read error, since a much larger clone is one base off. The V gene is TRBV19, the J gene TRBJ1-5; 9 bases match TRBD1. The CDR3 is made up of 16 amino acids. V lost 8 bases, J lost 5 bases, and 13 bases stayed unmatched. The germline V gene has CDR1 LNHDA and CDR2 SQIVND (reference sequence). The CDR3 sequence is CASCKFDRGKYQPQHF. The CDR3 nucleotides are TGTGCCAGTTGTAAATTCGACAGGGGGAAGTATCAGCCCCAGCATTTT.

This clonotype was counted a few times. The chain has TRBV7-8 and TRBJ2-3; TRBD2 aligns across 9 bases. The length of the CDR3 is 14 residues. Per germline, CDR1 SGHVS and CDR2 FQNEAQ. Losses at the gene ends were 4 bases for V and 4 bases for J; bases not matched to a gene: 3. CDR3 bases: TGTGCCAGCAGCTCTTTAGCGGGAGCAGATACGCAGTATTTT. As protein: CASSSLAGADTQYF.

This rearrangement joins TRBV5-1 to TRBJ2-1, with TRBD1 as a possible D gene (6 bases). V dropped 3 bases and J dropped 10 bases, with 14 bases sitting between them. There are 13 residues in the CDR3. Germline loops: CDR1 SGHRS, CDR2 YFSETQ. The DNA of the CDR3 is TGCGCCAGCAGCTACGAGTTAACAGGGGAGCAGTTCTTC. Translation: CASSYELTGEQFF.